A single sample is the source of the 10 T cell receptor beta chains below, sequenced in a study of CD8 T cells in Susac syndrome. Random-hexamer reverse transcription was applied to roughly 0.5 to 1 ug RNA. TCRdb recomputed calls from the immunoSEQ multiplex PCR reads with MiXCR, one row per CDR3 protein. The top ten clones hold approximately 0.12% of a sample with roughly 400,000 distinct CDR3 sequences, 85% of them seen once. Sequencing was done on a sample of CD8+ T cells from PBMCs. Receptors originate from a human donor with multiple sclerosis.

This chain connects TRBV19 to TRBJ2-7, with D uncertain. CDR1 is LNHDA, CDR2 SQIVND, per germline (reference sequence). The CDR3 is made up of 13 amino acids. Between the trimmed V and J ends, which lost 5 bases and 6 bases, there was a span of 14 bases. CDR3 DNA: TGTGCCAGTAGTGTTCAGGAGTCTGGCGAGCAGTACTTC. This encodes CASSVQESGEQYF.

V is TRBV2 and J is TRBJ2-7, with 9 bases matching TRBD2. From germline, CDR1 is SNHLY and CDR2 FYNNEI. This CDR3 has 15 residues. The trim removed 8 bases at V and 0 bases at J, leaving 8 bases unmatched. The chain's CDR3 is CASREAGGFSYEQYF. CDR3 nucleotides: TGTGCCAGCCGGGAAGCGGGAGGCTTCTCCTACGAGCAGTACTTC.

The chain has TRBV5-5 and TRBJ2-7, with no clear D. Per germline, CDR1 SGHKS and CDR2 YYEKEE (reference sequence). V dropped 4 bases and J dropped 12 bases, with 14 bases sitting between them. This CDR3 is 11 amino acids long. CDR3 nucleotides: TGTGCCAGCAGCCTTGGGGTTGAATGGTACTTC. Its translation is CASSLGVEWYF.

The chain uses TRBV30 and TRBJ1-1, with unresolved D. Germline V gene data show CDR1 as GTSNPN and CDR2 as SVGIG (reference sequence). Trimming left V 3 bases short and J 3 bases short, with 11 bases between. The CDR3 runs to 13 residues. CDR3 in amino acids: CAWSVITYTEAFF. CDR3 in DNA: TGTGCCTGGAGCGTCATAACCTACACTGAAGCTTTCTTT.

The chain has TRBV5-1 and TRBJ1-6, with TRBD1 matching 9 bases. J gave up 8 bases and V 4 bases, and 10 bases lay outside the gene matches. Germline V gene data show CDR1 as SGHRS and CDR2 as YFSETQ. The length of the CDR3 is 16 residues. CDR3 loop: CASSPGWTGDHSPLHF. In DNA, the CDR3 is TGCGCCAGCAGCCCGGGTTGGACAGGGGATCATTCACCCCTCCACTTT.

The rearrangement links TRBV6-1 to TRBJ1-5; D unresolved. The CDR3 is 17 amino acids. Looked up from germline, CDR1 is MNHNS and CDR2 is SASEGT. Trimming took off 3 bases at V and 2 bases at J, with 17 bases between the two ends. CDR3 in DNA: TGTGCCAGCAGTGACAGCGACCCATACTATGGCAATCAGCCCCAGCATTTT. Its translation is CASSDSDPYYGNQPQHF.

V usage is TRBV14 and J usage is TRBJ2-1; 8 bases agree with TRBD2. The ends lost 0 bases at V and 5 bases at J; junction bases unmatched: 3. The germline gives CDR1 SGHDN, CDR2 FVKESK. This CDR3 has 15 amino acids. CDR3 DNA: TGTGCCAGCAGCCAAGAACTAGCGGTAGACAATGAGCAGTTCTTC. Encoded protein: CASSQELAVDNEQFF.

The CDR3 here is CAWSKTGTTADTQYF. CDR3 nucleotide sequence: TGTGCCTGGAGTAAAACGGGGACTACCGCGGATACGCAGTATTTT. J is TRBJ2-3 and V is TRBV30; TRBD2 matches 7 bases. This CDR3 is built from 15 residues. CDR1 and CDR2 from the germline V gene are GTSNPN and SVGIG (reference sequence). V shed 2 bases and J 6 bases; nucleotides not matched to a gene: 11.

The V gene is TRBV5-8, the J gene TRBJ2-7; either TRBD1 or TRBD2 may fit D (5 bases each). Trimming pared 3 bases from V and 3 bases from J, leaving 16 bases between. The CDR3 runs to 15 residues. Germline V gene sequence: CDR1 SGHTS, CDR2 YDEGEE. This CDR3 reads CASSSSTDRGYEQYF. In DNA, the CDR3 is TGTGCCAGCAGCTCCTCGACAGACCGGGGCTACGAGCAGTACTTC.

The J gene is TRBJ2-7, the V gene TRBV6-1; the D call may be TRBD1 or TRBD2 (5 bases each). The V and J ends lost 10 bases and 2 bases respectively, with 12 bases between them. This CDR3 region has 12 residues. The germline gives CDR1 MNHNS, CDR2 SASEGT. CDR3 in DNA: TGTGCCACCGAAGGGACCCCCTACGAGCAGTACTTC. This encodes CATEGTPYEQYF.